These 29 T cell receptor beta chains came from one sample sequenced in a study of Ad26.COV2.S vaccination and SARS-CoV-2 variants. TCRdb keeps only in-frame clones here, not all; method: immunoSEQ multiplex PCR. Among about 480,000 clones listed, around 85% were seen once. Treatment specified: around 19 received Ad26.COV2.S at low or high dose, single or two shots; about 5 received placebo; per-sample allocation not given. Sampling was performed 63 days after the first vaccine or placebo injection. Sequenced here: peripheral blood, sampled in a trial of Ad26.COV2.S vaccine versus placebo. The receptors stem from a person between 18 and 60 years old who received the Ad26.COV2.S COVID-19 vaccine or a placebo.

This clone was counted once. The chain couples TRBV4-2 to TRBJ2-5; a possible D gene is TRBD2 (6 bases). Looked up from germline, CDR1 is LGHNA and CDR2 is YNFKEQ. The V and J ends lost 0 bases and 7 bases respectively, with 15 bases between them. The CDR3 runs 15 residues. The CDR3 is CASSQDPAGPGTQYF. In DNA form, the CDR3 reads TGTGCCAGCAGCCAAGATCCAGCGGGCCCGGGGACCCAGTACTTC.

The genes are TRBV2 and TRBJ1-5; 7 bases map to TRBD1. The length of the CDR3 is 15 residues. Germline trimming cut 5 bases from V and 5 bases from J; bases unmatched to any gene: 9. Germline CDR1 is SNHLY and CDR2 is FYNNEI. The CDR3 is CASSSRTGVDQPQHF. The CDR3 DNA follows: TGTGCCAGCAGTTCTAGGACAGGAGTAGATCAGCCCCAGCATTTT.

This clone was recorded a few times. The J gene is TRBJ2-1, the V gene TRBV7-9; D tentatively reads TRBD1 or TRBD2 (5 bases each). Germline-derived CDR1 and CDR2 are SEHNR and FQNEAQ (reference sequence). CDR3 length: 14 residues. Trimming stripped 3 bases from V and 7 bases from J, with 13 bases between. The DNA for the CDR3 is TGTGCCAGCAGCTTCACCGGGACGAAAAATGAGCAGTTCTTC. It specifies CASSFTGTKNEQFF.

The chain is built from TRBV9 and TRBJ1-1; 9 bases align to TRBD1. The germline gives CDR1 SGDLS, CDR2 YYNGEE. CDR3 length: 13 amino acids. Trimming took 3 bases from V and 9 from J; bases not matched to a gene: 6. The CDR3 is CASSAGTGSKAFF. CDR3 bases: TGTGCCAGCAGCGCAGGGACAGGGTCGAAAGCTTTCTTT.

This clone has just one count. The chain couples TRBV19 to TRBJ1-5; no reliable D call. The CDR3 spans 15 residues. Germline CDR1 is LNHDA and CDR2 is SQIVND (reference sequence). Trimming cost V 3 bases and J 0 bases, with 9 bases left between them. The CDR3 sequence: CASSIGRGSNQPQHF. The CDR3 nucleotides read TGTGCCAGTAGTATTGGCCGGGGTAGCAATCAGCCCCAGCATTTT.

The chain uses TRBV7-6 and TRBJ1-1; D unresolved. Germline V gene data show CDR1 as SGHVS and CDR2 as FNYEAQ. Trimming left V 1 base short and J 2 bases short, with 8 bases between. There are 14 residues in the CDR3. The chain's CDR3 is CASSLGRTNTEAFF. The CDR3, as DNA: TGTGCCAGCAGCTTAGGAAGGACCAACACTGAAGCTTTCTTT.

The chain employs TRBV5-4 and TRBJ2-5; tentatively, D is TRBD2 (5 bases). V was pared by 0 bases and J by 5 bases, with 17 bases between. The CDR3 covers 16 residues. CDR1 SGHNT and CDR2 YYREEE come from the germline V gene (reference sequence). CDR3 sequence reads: CASSLVPGGLGETQYF. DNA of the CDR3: TGTGCCAGCAGCTTGGTCCCCGGCGGGCTCGGGGAGACCCAGTACTTC.

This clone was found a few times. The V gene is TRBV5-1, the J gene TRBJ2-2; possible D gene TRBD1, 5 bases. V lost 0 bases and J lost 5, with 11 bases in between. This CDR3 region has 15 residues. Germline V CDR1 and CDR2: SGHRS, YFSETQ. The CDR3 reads CASSLALGPTGELFF. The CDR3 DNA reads TGCGCCAGCAGCTTGGCCCTGGGGCCTACCGGGGAGCTGTTTTTT.

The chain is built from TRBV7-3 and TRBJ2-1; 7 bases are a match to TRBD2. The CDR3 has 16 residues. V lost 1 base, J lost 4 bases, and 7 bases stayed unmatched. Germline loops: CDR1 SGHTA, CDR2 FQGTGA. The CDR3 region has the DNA TGTGCCAGCAGCTTAAGAGGGAGCGGGAATTACAATGAGCAGTTCTTC. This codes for CASSLRGSGNYNEQFF.

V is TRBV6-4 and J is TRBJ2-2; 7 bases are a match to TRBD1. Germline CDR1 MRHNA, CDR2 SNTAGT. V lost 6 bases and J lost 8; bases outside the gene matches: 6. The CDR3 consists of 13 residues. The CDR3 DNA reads TGTGCCAGCAGCCCGACAGGGTCGGGGGAGCTGTTTTTT. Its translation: CASSPTGSGELFF.

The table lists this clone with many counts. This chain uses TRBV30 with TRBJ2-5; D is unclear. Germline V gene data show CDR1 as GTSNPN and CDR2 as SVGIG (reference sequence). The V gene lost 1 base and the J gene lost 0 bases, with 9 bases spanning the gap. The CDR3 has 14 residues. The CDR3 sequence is CAWSAGRNQETQYF. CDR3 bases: TGTGCCTGGAGTGCCGGACGGAACCAAGAGACCCAGTACTTC. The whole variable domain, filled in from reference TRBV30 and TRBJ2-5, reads SQTIHQWPATLVQPVGSPLSLECTVEGTSNPNLYWYRQAAGRGLQLLFYSVGIGQISSEVPQNLSASRPQDRQFILSSKKLLLSDSGFYLCAWSAGRNQETQYFGPGTRLLVL.

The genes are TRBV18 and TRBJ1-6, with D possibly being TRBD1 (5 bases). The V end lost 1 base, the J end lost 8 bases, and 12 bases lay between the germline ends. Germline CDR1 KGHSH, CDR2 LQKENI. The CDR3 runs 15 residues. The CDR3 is CASSPLGTVDSPLHF. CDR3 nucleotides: TGTGCCAGCTCACCACTAGGGACGGTGGATTCACCCCTCCACTTT.

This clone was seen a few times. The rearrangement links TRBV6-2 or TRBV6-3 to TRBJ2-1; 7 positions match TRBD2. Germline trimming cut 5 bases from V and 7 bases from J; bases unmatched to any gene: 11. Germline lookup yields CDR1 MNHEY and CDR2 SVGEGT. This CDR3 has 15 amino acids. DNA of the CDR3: TGTGCCAGCAGTACCCGCGGGAGAGTGTATAATGAGCAGTTCTTC. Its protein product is CASSTRGRVYNEQFF.

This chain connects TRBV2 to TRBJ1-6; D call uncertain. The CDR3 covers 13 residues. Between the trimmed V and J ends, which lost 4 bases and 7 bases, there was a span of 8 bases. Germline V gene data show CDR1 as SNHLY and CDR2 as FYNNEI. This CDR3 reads CASSVGRNSPLHF. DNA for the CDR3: TGTGCCAGCAGTGTGGGGAGGAATTCACCCCTCCACTTT.

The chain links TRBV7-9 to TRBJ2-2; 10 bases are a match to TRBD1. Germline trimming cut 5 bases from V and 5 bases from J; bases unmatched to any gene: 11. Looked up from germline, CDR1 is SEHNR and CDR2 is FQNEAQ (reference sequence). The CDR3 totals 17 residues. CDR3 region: CASSTPDRGVWTGELFF. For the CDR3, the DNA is TGTGCCAGCAGCACACCGGACAGGGGGGTTTGGACCGGGGAGCTGTTTTTT.

This CDR3 is CSGRGAGTEAFF. The CDR3 DNA reads TGCAGCGGACGGGGGGCTGGCACTGAAGCTTTCTTT. V is TRBV29-1 and J is TRBJ1-1; the D gene is possibly TRBD1 (6 bases). This CDR3 has 12 amino acids. Germline CDR1 is SQVTM and CDR2 is ANQGSEA. V dropped 7 bases and J dropped 4 bases, with 13 bases sitting between them.

This chain's CDR3 is CASGSRPLETQYF. The CDR3 nucleotides read TGTGCTAGTGGTTCAAGACCGCTGGAGACCCAGTACTTC. V is TRBV12-5 and J is TRBJ2-5; D unclear. Germline V CDR1 and CDR2: LGHNT, FRNRAP. V was pared by 4 bases and J by 5 bases, with 11 bases between. This CDR3 spans 13 amino acids.

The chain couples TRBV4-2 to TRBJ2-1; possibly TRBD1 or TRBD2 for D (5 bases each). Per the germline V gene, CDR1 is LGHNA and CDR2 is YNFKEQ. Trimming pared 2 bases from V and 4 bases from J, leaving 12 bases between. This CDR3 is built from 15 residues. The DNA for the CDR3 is TGTGCCAGCAGCCAAACCGGGACGACATACAATGAGCAGTTCTTC. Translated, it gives CASSQTGTTYNEQFF.

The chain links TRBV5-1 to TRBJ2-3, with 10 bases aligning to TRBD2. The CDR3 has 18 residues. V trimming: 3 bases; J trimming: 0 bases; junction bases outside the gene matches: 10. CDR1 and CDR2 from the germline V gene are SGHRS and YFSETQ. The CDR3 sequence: CASSSGTSGISSTDTQYF. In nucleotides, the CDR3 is TGCGCCAGCAGCTCCGGCACTAGCGGGATATCTAGCACAGATACGCAGTATTTT. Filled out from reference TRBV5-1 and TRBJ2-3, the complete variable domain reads KAGVTQTPRYLIKTRGQQVTLSCSPISGHRSVSWYQQTPGQGLQFLFEYFSETQRNKGNFPGRFSGRQFSNSRSEMNVSTLELGDSALYLCASSSGTSGISSTDTQYFGPGTRLTVL.

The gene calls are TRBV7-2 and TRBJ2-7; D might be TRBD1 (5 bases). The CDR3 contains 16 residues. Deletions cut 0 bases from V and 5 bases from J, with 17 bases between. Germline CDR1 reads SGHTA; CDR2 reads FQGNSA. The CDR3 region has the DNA TGTGCCAGCAGCTTAGCGCCCCCAAGGGGTAGCAACGAGCAGTACTTC. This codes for CASSLAPPRGSNEQYF.

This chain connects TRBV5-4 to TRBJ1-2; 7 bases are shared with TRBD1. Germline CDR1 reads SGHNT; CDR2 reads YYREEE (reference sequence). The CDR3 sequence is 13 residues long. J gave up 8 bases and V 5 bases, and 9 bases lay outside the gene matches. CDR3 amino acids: CASSPDRTGGYTF. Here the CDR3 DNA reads TGTGCCAGCAGTCCGGACAGGACGGGAGGCTACACCTTC. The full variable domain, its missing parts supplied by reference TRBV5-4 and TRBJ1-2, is ETGVTQSPTHLIKTRGQQVTLRCSSQSGHNTVSWYQQALGQGPQFIFQYYREEENGRGNFPPRFSGLQFPNYSSELNVNALELDDSALYLCASSPDRTGGYTFGSGTRLTVV.

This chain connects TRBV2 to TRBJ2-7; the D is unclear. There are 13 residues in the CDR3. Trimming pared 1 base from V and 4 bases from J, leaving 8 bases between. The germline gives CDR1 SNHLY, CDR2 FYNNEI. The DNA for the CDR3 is TGTGCCAGCAGTGAAGGTACCTCTTACGAGCAGTACTTC. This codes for CASSEGTSYEQYF.

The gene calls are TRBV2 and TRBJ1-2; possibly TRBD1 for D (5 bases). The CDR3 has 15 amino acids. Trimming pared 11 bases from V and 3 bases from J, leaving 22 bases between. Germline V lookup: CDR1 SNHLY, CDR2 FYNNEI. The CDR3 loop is CAHLRRDGEYYGYTF. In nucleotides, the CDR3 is TGTGCCCACCTTCGTCGGGACGGGGAATACTATGGCTACACCTTC.

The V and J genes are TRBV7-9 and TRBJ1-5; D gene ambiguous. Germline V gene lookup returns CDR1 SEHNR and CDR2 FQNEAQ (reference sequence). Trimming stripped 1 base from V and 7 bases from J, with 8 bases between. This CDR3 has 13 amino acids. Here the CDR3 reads CASSLGEQQPQHF. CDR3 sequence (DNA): TGTGCCAGCAGCTTAGGGGAGCAGCAGCCCCAGCATTTT.

CDR3 nucleotides: TGTGCCAGCAGCGTAGAAATCCGGAGCTCTGGAAACACCATATATTTT. It yields the protein CASSVEIRSSGNTIYF. The V call is TRBV9, the J call TRBJ1-3; D gene ambiguous. This CDR3 has 16 amino acids. CDR1 and CDR2 from the germline V gene are SGDLS and YYNGEE. V gave up 0 bases and J gave up 0 bases, with 10 bases separating them.

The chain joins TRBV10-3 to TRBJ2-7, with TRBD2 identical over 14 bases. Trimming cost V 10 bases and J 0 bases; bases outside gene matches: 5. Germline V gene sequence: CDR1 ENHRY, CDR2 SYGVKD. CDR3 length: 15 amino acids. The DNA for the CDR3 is TGTGCCACCCGGACTAGCGGGGGGAGCTCCTACGAGCAGTACTTC. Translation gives CATRTSGGSSYEQYF.

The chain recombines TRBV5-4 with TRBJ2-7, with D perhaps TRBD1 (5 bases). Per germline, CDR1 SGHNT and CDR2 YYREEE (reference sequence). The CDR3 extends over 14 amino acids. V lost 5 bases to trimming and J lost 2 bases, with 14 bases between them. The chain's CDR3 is CASSQRWGPYEQYF. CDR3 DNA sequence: TGTGCCAGCAGTCAAAGATGGGGCCCCTACGAGCAGTACTTC. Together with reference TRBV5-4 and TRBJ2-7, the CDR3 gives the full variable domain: ETGVTQSPTHLIKTRGQQVTLRCSSQSGHNTVSWYQQALGQGPQFIFQYYREEENGRGNFPPRFSGLQFPNYSSELNVNALELDDSALYLCASSQRWGPYEQYFGPGTRLTVT.

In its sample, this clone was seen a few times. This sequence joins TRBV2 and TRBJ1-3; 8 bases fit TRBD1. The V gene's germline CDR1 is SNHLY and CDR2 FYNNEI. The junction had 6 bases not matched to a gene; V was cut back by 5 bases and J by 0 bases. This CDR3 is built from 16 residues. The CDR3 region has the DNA TGTGCCAGCAGTTTGGGACAGGCCTCCTCTGGAAACACCATATATTTT. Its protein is CASSLGQASSGNTIYF.

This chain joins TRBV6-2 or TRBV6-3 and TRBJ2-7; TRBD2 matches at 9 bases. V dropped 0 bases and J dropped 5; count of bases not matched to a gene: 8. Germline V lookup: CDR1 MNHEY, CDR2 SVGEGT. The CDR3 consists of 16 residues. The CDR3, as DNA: TGTGCCAGCAGTTACTCGCGCGCGGGAGGGCCTAACGAGCAGTACTTC. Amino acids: CASSYSRAGGPNEQYF.